This entry lists 21 T cell receptor beta chains sequenced from one sample in a study of long-term antiretroviral therapy in people with HIV. Assay version v3.0 of immunoSEQ was used, and it was run at survey level. The table came from immunoSEQ multiplex PCR; TCRdb's copy has only in-frame clones and leaves some out. The profile shows under 50,000 clones, about 95% of them singletons. Sample: unsorted PBMCs, taken almost 9.5 years after starting antiretroviral therapy. These receptors were collected from a man younger than 45 with HIV.

The chain employs TRBV21-1 and TRBJ1-5; TRBD1, as called in the table, went unchecked against the DNA. TRBV21-1 is given as a pseudogene. CDR3 length: 17 residues. The CDR3 region is CASSKVGLDTSNQPQHF. CDR3 coding DNA: TGTGCCAGCAGCAAAGTGGGGCTTGACACGAGCAATCAGCCCCAGCATTTT.

The CDR3 bases are TGCGCCAGCAGCCGGGACACAGAGACCGGGGAGCTGTTTTTT. Protein product: CASSRDTETGELFF. The chain carries TRBV5-1 and TRBJ2-2; D might be TRBD1 (6 bases). Germline CDR1 reads SGHRS; CDR2 reads YFSETQ. The CDR3 contains 14 residues. The ends were cut back, 4 bases at V and 5 bases at J, with 12 bases in the middle. Drawing the rest from reference TRBV5-1 and TRBJ2-2, the complete variable domain is KAGVTQTPRYLIKTRGQQVTLSCSPISGHRSVSWYQQTPGQGLQFLFEYFSETQRNKGNFPGRFSGRQFSNSRSEMNVSTLELGDSALYLCASSRDTETGELFFGEGSRLTVL.

The chain employs TRBV2 and TRBJ2-3, with 9 nucleotides matching TRBD2. Germline V gene data show CDR1 as SNHLY and CDR2 as FYNNEI. The CDR3 runs to 16 residues. V was clipped by 0 bases and J by 4 bases; unmatched bases: 5. Here the CDR3 DNA reads TGTGCCAGCAGTGAAGCTGGTAGCGGGGGATCAGATACGCAGTATTTT. Translation: CASSEAGSGGSDTQYF.

The V and J genes are TRBV6-1 and TRBJ2-3; 7 nucleotides match TRBD2. The length of the CDR3 is 13 residues. The J segment lost 5 bases and the V segment lost 10 bases, leaving 9 bases of the junction unmatched. Germline V CDR1 and CDR2: MNHNS, SASEGT. CDR3 amino acids: CATTRPGGDTQYF. The CDR3 DNA is TGTGCCACAACTCGTCCGGGAGGAGATACGCAGTATTTT.

V usage is TRBV7-6 and J usage is TRBJ2-2, with 9 nucleotides matching TRBD1. Germline V CDR1 and CDR2: SGHVS, FNYEAQ. V dropped 0 bases and J dropped 1; count of bases not matched to a gene: 0. The CDR3 is 16 amino acids. CDR3 in DNA: TGTGCCAGCAGCTTAGCGGGACAGGGGAACACCGGGGAGCTGTTTTTT. Translating it yields CASSLAGQGNTGELFF. Supplemented by reference TRBV7-6 and TRBJ2-2, the full variable domain reads GAGVSQSPRYKVTKRGQDVALRCDPISGHVSLYWYRQALGQGPEFLTYFNYEAQQDKSGLPNDRFSAERPEGSISTLTIQRTEQRDSAMYRCASSLAGQGNTGELFFGEGSRLTVL.

This sequence joins TRBV30 and TRBJ2-7; perhaps TRBD2 as D (6 bases). V was cut by 2 bases and J by 1 base, with 15 bases left in between. The CDR3 consists of 15 residues. CDR1 GTSNPN and CDR2 SVGIG come from the germline V gene (reference sequence). The CDR3 nucleotides are TGTGCCTGGAGTATTGGGGGACTTTCATCCTACGAGCAGTACTTC. Translating it yields CAWSIGGLSSYEQYF. The full variable domain, completed using reference TRBV30 and TRBJ2-7, is SQTIHQWPATLVQPVGSPLSLECTVEGTSNPNLYWYRQAAGRGLQLLFYSVGIGQISSEVPQNLSASRPQDRQFILSSKKLLLSDSGFYLCAWSIGGLSSYEQYFGPGTRLTVT.

The V call is TRBV5-1, the J call TRBJ2-5; 10 bases match TRBD2. From germline, CDR1 is SGHRS and CDR2 YFSETQ. The CDR3 length is 17 residues. Trimming removed 0 bases from V and 1 base from J; junction bases left unmatched: 6. The CDR3 spells CASSLAASGGLQETQYF. CDR3 sequence (DNA): TGCGCCAGCAGCTTGGCCGCTAGCGGGGGTCTCCAAGAGACCCAGTACTTC.

The chain joins TRBV28 to TRBJ2-7; tentative D call: TRBD2 (5 bases). Germline V gene lookup returns CDR1 MDHEN and CDR2 SYDVKM. The CDR3 covers 12 residues. The germline V and J ends were trimmed by 2 bases and 4 bases, with 6 bases remaining between them. The CDR3 sequence: CASSLRGYEQYV. In DNA, the CDR3 is TGTGCCAGCAGTTTACGGGGTTACGAGCAGTACGTC.

This sequence joins TRBV28 and TRBJ1-4; D is ambiguous. Trimming pared 6 bases from V and 4 bases from J, leaving 18 bases between. In germline, CDR1 is MDHEN, CDR2 SYDVKM. CDR3 length: 16 amino acids. CDR3 region: CASSQTGAAVNEKLFF. In DNA, the CDR3 is TGTGCCAGCAGCCAAACCGGTGCAGCAGTTAATGAAAAACTGTTTTTT.

This clone was counted only a few times. The CDR3 reads CASSGSAANEKLFF. CDR3 bases: TGTGCCAGCAGTGGAAGCGCGGCTAATGAAAAACTGTTTTTT. The chain uses TRBV2 and TRBJ1-4; no reliable D call. The V gene's germline CDR1 is SNHLY and CDR2 FYNNEI. Trimming took 4 bases from V and 3 from J, leaving 9 bases between them. This CDR3 is 14 amino acids long.

The genes are TRBV29-1 and TRBJ2-5; D ambiguous. CDR3 length: 12 amino acids. Germline V gives CDR1 SQVTM, CDR2 ANQGSEA. Trimming pared 4 bases from V and 2 bases from J, leaving 8 bases between. The DNA of the CDR3 is TGCAGCGTTGTTGTACAACAAGAGACCCAGTACTTC. Translating gives CSVVVQQETQYF.

This clone was counted only a few times. V is TRBV6-1 and J is TRBJ1-3; the D gene is possibly TRBD1 (5 bases). V was shortened by 0 bases and J by 4 bases, with 10 bases between the two germline ends. This CDR3 spans 15 amino acids. Germline V gives CDR1 MNHNS, CDR2 SASEGT. The CDR3 here is CASSEATGAGNTIYF. In DNA form, the CDR3 reads TGTGCCAGCAGTGAAGCAACCGGGGCCGGAAACACCATATATTTT.

The V gene is TRBV7-9, the J gene TRBJ2-3; D remains ambiguous. Germline lookup yields CDR1 SEHNR and CDR2 FQNEAQ (reference sequence). Deletions cut 2 bases from V and 5 bases from J, with 2 bases between. The CDR3 contains 11 residues. The DNA of the CDR3 is TGTGCCAGCAGCTTAAAAGATACGCAGTATTTT. It encodes CASSLKDTQYF.

J is TRBJ2-1 and V is TRBV2, with TRBD1 matching 8 bases. Unmatched junction bases numbered 11, after V lost 8 bases and J lost 5 bases. This CDR3 is built from 15 residues. Germline V lookup: CDR1 SNHLY, CDR2 FYNNEI. For the CDR3, the DNA is TGTGCCAGCTGTCTGTCGGAGACAGGGGACAATGAGCAGTTCTTC. Residues: CASCLSETGDNEQFF.

V and J are TRBV6-6 and TRBJ1-1, with TRBD1 matching over 8 bases. The CDR3 totals 16 residues. In germline, CDR1 is MNHNY, CDR2 SVGAGI (reference sequence). Unmatched junction bases numbered 8, after V lost 5 bases and J lost 0 bases. The CDR3 DNA sequence: TGTGCCAGCAGTCGTTGGCAGGGGGCCATGAACACTGAAGCTTTCTTT. This sequence encodes CASSRWQGAMNTEAFF.

This chain uses TRBV5-1 with TRBJ2-2; D unclear. CDR3 length: 13 amino acids. The V end lost 6 bases, the J end lost 1 base, and 7 bases lay between the germline ends. From germline, CDR1 is SGHRS and CDR2 YFSETQ. CDR3 bases: TGCGCCAGCAAGGCAGGGAACACCGGGGAGCTGTTTTTT. Translating gives CASKAGNTGELFF.

This clone was found a few times. The chain has TRBV21-1 and TRBJ1-3. TRBV21-1 corresponds to a pseudogene. The CDR3 totals 15 residues. The CDR3 loop is CASSKTRPPSDTIYF. CDR3 DNA: TGTGCCAGCAGCAAAACTAGGCCGCCGTCCGACACCATATATTTT.

CDR3 sequence (DNA): TGTGCCAGCAGTTCGATTGGGACAGCGAAGGATGGAAACACCATATATTTT. It encodes CASSSIGTAKDGNTIYF. V gene TRBV7-9 combines with J gene TRBJ1-3; 7 bases line up with TRBD1. CDR1 SEHNR and CDR2 FQNEAQ come from the germline V gene (reference sequence). The trim removed 6 bases at V and 3 bases at J, leaving 14 bases unmatched. CDR3 size: 17 residues.

This rearrangement joins TRBV11-2 to TRBJ1-5, with no clear D. The CDR3 loop spans 16 amino acids. Germline loops: CDR1 SGHAT, CDR2 FQNNGV. V lost 1 base, J lost 1 base, and 11 bases lay in between. The DNA for the CDR3 is TGTGCCAGCAGCTTAGTTTGGGGATGGAGCAATCAGCCCCAGCATTTT. This sequence encodes CASSLVWGWSNQPQHF.

The V and J genes are TRBV6-4 and TRBJ2-3; tentatively, D is TRBD2 (5 bases). The CDR3 is made up of 15 amino acids. Germline CDR1 reads MRHNA; CDR2 reads SNTAGT. Trimming took off 3 bases at V and 3 bases at J, with 13 bases between the two ends. CDR3 in amino acids: CASSERAGSTDTQYF. For the CDR3, the DNA is TGTGCCAGCAGTGAGCGGGCAGGTTCGACAGATACGCAGTATTTT.

The chain employs TRBV27 and TRBJ1-4, with 8 nucleotides matching TRBD1. Trimming at V came to 6 bases and at J to 7 bases, leaving 7 bases not matched to a gene. The CDR3 contains 14 residues. Germline V gene sequence: CDR1 MNHEY, CDR2 SMNVEV (reference sequence). The CDR3 nucleotides read TGTGCCAGCAGATTGACAGGGGTGGGTGAAAAACTGTTTTTT. This sequence encodes CASRLTGVGEKLFF.